The following is a T cell receptor (beta chain) sequence with its context. These data come from a study of CD8 T cells in Susac syndrome. cDNA came from about 0.5 to 1 ug RNA primed by random hexamers. The immunoSEQ assay covered 54 Vbeta and 13 Jbeta segments for CDR3. TCRdb recomputed calls from the immunoSEQ multiplex PCR reads with MiXCR, one row per CDR3 protein. Found here are 150,000 to 200,000 distinct CDR3 sequences, roughly 94% of them singletons; the top ten hold about 0.1%. This CDR3 region has 13 residues. The germline gives CDR1 SEHNR, CDR2 FQNEAQ (reference sequence). V was pared by 0 bases and J by 6 bases, with 9 bases between. Sequencing of TCR beta covered CD8+ and CD4+ T cells obtained from blood. FACS was used to enrich TEMRA cells, whereas the CD8+ and CD4+ T cells were obtained by negative isolation.

V gene TRBV7-9 combines with J gene TRBJ2-7; D possibly matches TRBD1 or TRBD2 (6 bases each). Sample: CD4+ T cells from PBMCs. The TCR sequence derives from a human donor with multiple sclerosis. CDR3 DNA: TGTGCCAGCAGCTTAGCTGGAGGGGGCGAGCAGTACTTC. It is translated as CASSLAGGGEQYF.